This T cell receptor (beta chain) emerged from a study of immune characterization of retroperitoneal liposarcoma. This clonotype was seen many times. TCRdb recomputed calls from the PCR reads with MiXCR, one row per CDR3 protein. The data contain around 11,000 distinct CDR3 sequences, around a quarter of them singletons. CDR1 is SGHVS, CDR2 FQNEAQ, per germline. CDR3 length equals 15 residues. The junction had 4 bases not matched to a gene; V was cut back by 0 bases and J by 6 bases. The sample consisted of tumor tissue. The source of this sequence is a male donor with retroperitoneal liposarcoma. The gene calls are TRBV7-8 and TRBJ1-5; 8 bases are shared with TRBD1. This CDR3 reads CASSLAGQVSQPQHF. The CDR3, as DNA: TGTGCCAGCAGCTTAGCGGGACAGGTTAGTCAGCCCCAGCATTTT. The full variable domain, its missing parts supplied by reference TRBV7-8 and TRBJ1-5, is GAGVSQSPRYKVAKRGQDVALRCDPISGHVSLFWYQQALGQGPEFLTYFQNEAQLDKSGLPSDRFFAERPEGSVSTLKIQRTQQEDSAVYLCASSLAGQVSQPQHFGDGTRLSIL.